This TCR beta chain was documented in a study of T cells in Graves' hyperthyroidism and ophthalmopathy. General study findings and limits: Before onset, ophthalmopathy was predicted by the model a median around 6 months earlier.

Many counts were recorded for this clonotype. The antigen is undetermined. The source material, RNA transcripts, was used to amplify TCR beta CDR3 regions. The study used the HTBI primer set for a first-round RT-PCR of the TCR CDR3. A single record per CDR3 protein comes from TCRdb applying MiXCR to the multiplex PCR reads. The data contain 360,000 or so distinct CDR3 sequences, roughly 19% of them singletons. The V segment lost 4 bases and the J segment 7 bases; nucleotides outside the gene matches: 5. This CDR3 is 13 amino acids long. Germline V gene data show CDR1 as SGHRS and CDR2 as YFSETQ. The clonotype originates from a woman younger than 35 with Graves' hyperthyroidism. The chain couples TRBV5-1 to TRBJ1-1, with 9 bases lining up with TRBD1. Sequenced sample: blood. The chain's CDR3 is CASSGPGQGEAFF. The CDR3 nucleotides read TGCGCCAGCAGCGGGCCGGGACAGGGTGAAGCTTTCTTT.